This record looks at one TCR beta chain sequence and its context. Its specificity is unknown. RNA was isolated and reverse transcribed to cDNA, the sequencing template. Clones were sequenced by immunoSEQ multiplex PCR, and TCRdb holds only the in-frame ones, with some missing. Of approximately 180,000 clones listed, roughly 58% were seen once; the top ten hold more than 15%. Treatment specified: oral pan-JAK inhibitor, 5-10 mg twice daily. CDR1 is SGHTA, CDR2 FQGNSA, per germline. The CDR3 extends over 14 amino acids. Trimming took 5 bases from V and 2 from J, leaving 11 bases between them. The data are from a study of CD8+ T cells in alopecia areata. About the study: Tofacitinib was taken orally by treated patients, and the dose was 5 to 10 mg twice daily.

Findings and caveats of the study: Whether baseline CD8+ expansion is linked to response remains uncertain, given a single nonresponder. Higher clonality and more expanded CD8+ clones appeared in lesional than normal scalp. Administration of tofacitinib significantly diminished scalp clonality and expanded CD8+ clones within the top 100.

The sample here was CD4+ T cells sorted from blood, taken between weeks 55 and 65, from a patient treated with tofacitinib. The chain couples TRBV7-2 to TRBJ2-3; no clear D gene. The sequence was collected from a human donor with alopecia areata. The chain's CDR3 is CASSLHLNTDTQYF. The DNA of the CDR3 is TGTGCCAGCAGCCTCCACCTAAACACAGATACGCAGTATTTT.